This T cell receptor (beta chain) was obtained from a study of blood T cells in healthy people across ages. Next came a second PCR, run for about 7 to 12 cycles, which used a sample-barcoded 5' primer along with a J-beta primer mix. TCRdb recomputed calls from the 5' RACE reads with MiXCR, one row per CDR3 protein. There are about 640,000 distinct CDR3 sequences in the sample; approximately 30% occur only once, and 15% to 19% lies in the top ten. This clonotype was seen repeatedly, ten times or more. The sequence was collected from a woman older than 75 in good health. The sample comprised blood.

CDR3 nucleotide sequence: TGCAGTGCTAGAGCCTCTCTGGTCTACGAGCAGTACTTC. Its translation: CSARASLVYEQYF. The V and J genes are TRBV20-1 and TRBJ2-7; the D is unclear. With 1 base removed from V and 3 bases from J, the gap between germline ends came to 10 bases. The CDR3 covers 13 residues. Germline V gene lookup returns CDR1 DFQATT and CDR2 SNEGSKA (reference sequence).